Presented here are 8 T cell receptor beta chains from one specimen sequenced in a study of radiation and T cells in renal cell carcinoma. Time point here: baseline pretreatment blood. Treatment denoted: 15 Gy SBRT to primary tumor, nephrectomy 4 weeks later. Produced via immunoSEQ multiplex PCR; TCRdb's table is partial and in-frame only. The sample shows 55,000 to 65,000 clones, about three quarters of them seen only once. Source: blood, taken from a patient whose treatment included radiotherapy and nephrectomy. These receptors were taken from a man in his 60s with renal cell carcinoma.

The table lists this clone with a count of one. The chain couples TRBV5-1 to TRBJ1-3; D is uncertain. With 0 bases removed from V and 0 bases from J, the gap between germline ends came to 7 bases. The CDR3 contains 15 residues. Looked up from germline, CDR1 is SGHRS and CDR2 is YFSETQ. CDR3 sequence: CASSLASSSGNTIYF. CDR3 sequence (DNA): TGCGCCAGCAGCTTGGCCAGCAGCTCTGGAAACACCATATATTTT.

This clone was recorded once. V is TRBV19 and J is TRBJ1-5, with D possibly being TRBD1 (6 bases). This CDR3 is 15 amino acids long. Per germline, CDR1 LNHDA and CDR2 SQIVND (reference sequence). Trimming shortened V by 3 bases and J by 4 bases, and 13 bases separated the two germline ends. CDR3 amino acids: CASSIPSDRNQPQHF. CDR3 DNA sequence: TGTGCCAGTAGTATCCCTTCGGACAGAAATCAGCCCCAGCATTTT.

V usage is TRBV10-2 and J usage is TRBJ1-1; 8 positions agree with TRBD1. CDR3 size: 15 residues. Per germline, CDR1 WSHSY and CDR2 SAAADI. With V trimmed by 6 bases and J by 5 bases, 11 bases remained unmatched. This CDR3 is CASRDGQGVRTEAFF. The CDR3 DNA follows: TGCGCCAGCAGGGACGGACAGGGAGTTCGGACTGAAGCTTTCTTT.

The chain has TRBV30 and TRBJ1-1; D unclear. The germline V and J ends were trimmed by 4 bases and 6 bases, with 9 bases remaining between them. The CDR3 totals 11 residues. Germline values: CDR1 GTSNPN, CDR2 SVGIG (reference sequence). The CDR3 DNA is TGTGCCTGGACCAGCGGGCCTGAAGCTTTCTTT. This translates into CAWTSGPEAFF.

The J gene is TRBJ2-7, the V gene TRBV10-2; 10 bases agree with TRBD2. This CDR3 region has 16 residues. CDR1 and CDR2 from the germline V gene are WSHSY and SAAADI. Trimming at V came to 9 bases and at J to 5 bases, leaving 16 bases not matched to a gene. The CDR3 spells CASIGEVRAGGHEQYF. CDR3 sequence (DNA): TGCGCCAGTATTGGCGAAGTGCGAGCGGGGGGGCACGAGCAGTACTTC.

The rearrangement uses TRBV2 and TRBJ2-1; TRBD2 agrees at 10 bases. Germline CDR1 is SNHLY and CDR2 is FYNNEI. V shed 7 bases and J 4 bases; nucleotides not matched to a gene: 10. The CDR3 consists of 16 residues. The CDR3 spells CASTTSGTPFYNEQFF. Here the CDR3 DNA reads TGTGCCAGCACCACTAGCGGGACCCCTTTTTACAATGAGCAGTTCTTC. The whole variable domain, remainder taken from reference TRBV2 and TRBJ2-1, is EPEVTQTPSHQVTQMGQEVILRCVPISNHLYFYWYRQILGQKVEFLVSFYNNEISEKSEIFDDQFSVERPDGSNFTLKIRSTKLEDSAMYFCASTTSGTPFYNEQFFGPGTRLTVL.

The chain joins TRBV7-8 to TRBJ1-3; D is undetermined. The length of the CDR3 is 17 residues. V was pared by 5 bases and J by 0 bases, with 17 bases between. The germline V gene encodes CDR1 SGHVS and CDR2 FQNEAQ. The CDR3 sequence: CASSPPSWRSSGNTIYF. CDR3 DNA: TGTGCCAGCAGCCCCCCCTCGTGGCGGAGCTCTGGAAACACCATATATTTT.

The chain recombines TRBV7-9 with TRBJ1-1; D gene unclear. Trimming pared 6 bases from V and 10 bases from J, leaving 15 bases between. Per germline, CDR1 SEHNR and CDR2 FQNEAQ (reference sequence). This CDR3 is 12 amino acids long. The CDR3 bases are TGTGCCAGCAGTTTTACCCCGTTTGGAGCTTTCTTT. Residues: CASSFTPFGAFF.